This T cell receptor beta chain was recorded in a study of cytomegalovirus exposure and HLA in healthy donors. Across the whole study: As released early, the data held about 85 million unique TCRs from HLA-typed donors. Whole-study findings and limits: Prior analysis indicated that the majority of TCR beta V segments exhibited productivity approximately 90% or approximately 30% of the time.

PCR primers comprised 60 Vbeta and 13 Jbeta primers. The table came from immunoSEQ multiplex PCR; TCRdb's copy has only in-frame clones and leaves some out. Of tens of thousands of clones in the sample, more than 60% were seen once. Donors had nominal health at sampling but likely had unrecorded immune exposures. On this clone itself: Its antigen is unknown.

Looked up from germline, CDR1 is KGHSH and CDR2 is LQKENI. The CDR3 is made up of 16 amino acids. V shed 0 bases and J 2 bases; nucleotides not matched to a gene: 4. The sequence came from a male donor in good health and CMV-seropositive. This chain joins TRBV18 and TRBJ1-5; 7 bases are shared with TRBD1. Source material: PBMCs. This CDR3 is CASSPPAGGRNQPQHF. For the CDR3, the DNA is TGTGCCAGCTCACCACCAGCAGGGGGGCGCAATCAGCCCCAGCATTTT.